This T cell receptor beta chain derives from a study of shared clonotypes between healthy human individuals. Study-wide context: Two women and a few men aged 18 to 49 made up the donors. Whole-study findings and limits: Researchers found naive subsets generally carried larger estimated richness than memory subsets.

For this clone: The antigen remains unidentified.

Clones were read by immunoSEQ multiplex PCR, and TCRdb kept only the in-frame ones, dropping some. The repertoire includes nearly 2 million clones, about 95% of them detected once, and roughly 1% sits in the top ten. Naive CD8 cells lacked CD45RO and underwent positive selection for CCR7, leaving out terminally differentiated effector memory CD45RA+ cells. The germline V gene encodes CDR1 MNHNY and CDR2 SVGAGI (reference sequence). V was pared by 6 bases and J by 2 bases, with 3 bases of the junction left unmatched. The CDR3 is 13 amino acids. The V gene is TRBV6-6, the J gene TRBJ2-7; 8 bases fit TRBD1. Sequencing was performed on naive CD8+ T cells sorted from blood. The TCR originated in a man younger than 30 in good health. The DNA for the CDR3 is TGTGCCAGCAGGCCGGGACAGGCCTACGAGCAGTACTTC. It specifies CASRPGQAYEQYF.